The sequence of this T cell receptor (beta chain) was determined in a study of blood T cells in healthy people across ages. Germline V gives CDR1 MGHRA, CDR2 YSYEKL. The CDR3 runs to 14 residues. The V end was cut by 6 bases, the J end by 1 base, with 12 bases between. The second PCR ran about 6 to 12 cycles with a sample-barcoded 5' primer and J-beta primers. TCRdb used MiXCR to reprocess the 5' RACE reads, holding one entry per CDR3 protein. The sample records over a million distinct CDR3 sequences, around two fifths being singletons. The chain combines TRBV4-1 with TRBJ1-1; D gene ambiguous. The sequence came from a young woman in good health. Sequencing was performed on blood. The CDR3 reads CASRTGSSNTEAFF. The DNA for the CDR3 is TGCGCCAGCAGGACCGGGTCTTCGAACACTGAAGCTTTCTTT.